One sample yielded the 3 T cell receptor beta chains listed below, sequenced in a study of cytomegalovirus exposure and HLA in healthy donors. PCR amplification relied on 60 Vbeta primers (plus 13 Jbeta primers). The protocol was immunoSEQ multiplex PCR, while the TCRdb copy is restricted to in-frame clones and leaves out a portion. The sample lists over 60,000 clones, more than 70% seen once, with roughly 5.2% in the top ten. The sample comprised PBMCs. Source of these receptors: a woman in her 30s in good health and CMV-seronegative.

This clone appeared a few times. The genes are TRBV6-6 and TRBJ2-7, with D possibly matching TRBD1 (5 bases). Germline assignment: CDR1 MNHNY and CDR2 SVGAGI (reference sequence). V lost 2 bases and J lost 5, with 7 bases in between. This CDR3 is built from 12 residues. CDR3 bases: TGTGCCAGCAGTTACGGACACAACGAGCAGTACTTC. Amino acid sequence: CASSYGHNEQYF.

The chain carries TRBV7-2 and TRBJ2-5, with 10 bases aligning to TRBD2. The CDR3 is 15 residues long. Per germline, CDR1 SGHTA and CDR2 FQGNSA. With 6 bases clipped from V and 0 bases from J, the junction kept 4 bases outside the gene matches. The CDR3 spells CASSLLAGDQETQYF. DNA of the CDR3: TGTGCCAGCAGTCTCCTAGCGGGGGACCAAGAGACCCAGTACTTC.

DNA for the CDR3: TGTGCCAGCGGTGGAGTCTCCCGTGAAAAACTGTTTTTT. Protein sequence: CASGGVSREKLFF. The chain is built from TRBV6-1 and TRBJ1-4; unclear D gene. The CDR3 is made up of 13 amino acids. Between the trimmed V and J ends, which lost 8 bases and 7 bases, there was a span of 14 bases. The germline gives CDR1 MNHNS, CDR2 SASEGT.